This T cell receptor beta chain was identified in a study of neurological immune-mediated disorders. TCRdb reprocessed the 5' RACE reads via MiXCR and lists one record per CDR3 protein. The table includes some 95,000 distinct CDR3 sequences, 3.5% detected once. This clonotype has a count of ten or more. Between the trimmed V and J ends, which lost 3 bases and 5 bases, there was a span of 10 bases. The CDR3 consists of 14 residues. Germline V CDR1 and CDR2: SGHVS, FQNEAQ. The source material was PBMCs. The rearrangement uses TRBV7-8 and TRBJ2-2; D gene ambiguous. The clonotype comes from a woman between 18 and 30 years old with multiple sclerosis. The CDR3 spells CASSLRRSTGELFF. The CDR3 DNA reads TGTGCCAGCAGCTTGCGCCGTTCTACCGGGGAGCTGTTTTTT.